Reported below is one T cell receptor (beta chain). The target antigen is unknown. This entry belongs to a study of CD8 T cells in Susac syndrome. Broader study findings: The authors acknowledged that the study's TCR sequencing and HLA analysis involved relatively few individuals.

Germline lookup yields CDR1 KGHDR and CDR2 SFDVKD. The CDR3 spans 16 residues. The V end was cut by 4 bases, the J end by 6 bases, with 17 bases between. RNA amounts of roughly 0.45 to 1 ug underwent reverse transcription with random hexamers. immunoSEQ multiplex PCR amplified TCR beta CDR3 across 54 Vbeta, 13 Jbeta. One entry per CDR3 protein, called by TCRdb with MiXCR from the immunoSEQ multiplex PCR reads. The data contain around 230,000 distinct CDR3 sequences, approximately 95% of them singletons. CD8+ and CD4+ blood T cells underwent TCR beta sequencing. The CD8+ and CD4+ T cells were isolated magnetically using a negative isolation approach, whereas the TEMRA cells were enriched by FACS.

This sequence was found in a human donor with multiple sclerosis. The sample comprised CD4+ T cells from PBMCs. The chain couples TRBV24-1 to TRBJ2-2; D might be TRBD2 (6 bases). The CDR3 DNA sequence: TGTGCCACCAGTGACTCCGGGACCGGGAGAGCCGGGGAGCTGTTTTTT. Residues: CATSDSGTGRAGELFF.